Presented here are 3 T cell receptor beta chains from one specimen sequenced in a study of CD8 T cells in Susac syndrome. An amount of RNA that ranged from roughly 0.45 to 1 ug was reverse transcribed with random hexamers. TCRdb re-called the immunoSEQ multiplex PCR reads through MiXCR, storing one row per CDR3 protein. Of 190,000 or so distinct CDR3 sequences listed, 95% are singletons. Sequenced input: CD4+ T cells from PBMCs. The receptors shown here come from a human donor with multiple sclerosis.

V is TRBV20-1 and J is TRBJ1-3; D might be TRBD1 (5 bases). This CDR3 spans 15 amino acids. The V gene's germline CDR1 is DFQATT and CDR2 SNEGSKA (reference sequence). V was trimmed by 6 bases and J by 3 bases, leaving 18 bases between them. The CDR3 DNA reads as TGCAGTGCCCCGGCGCGGGGAAGGGGTGGAAACACCATATATTTT. Amino acids: CSAPARGRGGNTIYF.

This chain uses TRBV6-5 with TRBJ1-4; unclear D gene. The CDR3 sequence is 15 residues long. V was cut by 6 bases and J by 5 bases, with 16 bases left in between. Germline V CDR1 and CDR2: MNHEY, SVGAGI. This CDR3 reads CASSLRTNPNEKLFF. The CDR3 nucleotides are TGTGCCAGCAGCCTTCGGACGAATCCGAATGAAAAACTGTTTTTT.

The V call is TRBV30, the J call TRBJ2-3, with TRBD1 matching 7 bases. CDR3 length: 15 residues. V lost 2 bases to trimming and J lost 1 base; unmatched junction nucleotides: 6. Per germline, CDR1 GTSNPN and CDR2 SVGIG (reference sequence). The CDR3 DNA reads as TGTGCCTGGAGTTTGGCAAGGGGGCGCACAGATACGCAGTATTTT. Residues: CAWSLARGRTDTQYF.